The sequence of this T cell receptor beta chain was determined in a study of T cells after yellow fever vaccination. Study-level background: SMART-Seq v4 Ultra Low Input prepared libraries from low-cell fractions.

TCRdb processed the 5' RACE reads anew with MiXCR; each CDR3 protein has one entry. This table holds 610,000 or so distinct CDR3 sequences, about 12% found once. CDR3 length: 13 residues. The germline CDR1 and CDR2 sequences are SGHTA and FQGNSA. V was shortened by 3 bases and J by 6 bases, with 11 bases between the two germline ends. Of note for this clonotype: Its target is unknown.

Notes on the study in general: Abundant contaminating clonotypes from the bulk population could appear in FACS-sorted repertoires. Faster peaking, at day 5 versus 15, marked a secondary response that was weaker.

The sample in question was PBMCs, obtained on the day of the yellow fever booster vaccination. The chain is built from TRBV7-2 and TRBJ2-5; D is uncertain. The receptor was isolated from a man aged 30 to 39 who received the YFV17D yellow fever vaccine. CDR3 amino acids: CASSFGRLKTQYF. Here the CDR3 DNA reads TGTGCCAGCAGCTTCGGCAGGTTAAAGACCCAGTACTTC.